These 13 T cell receptor beta chains share one sample of origin, sequenced in a study of cytomegalovirus exposure and HLA in healthy donors. The PCR ran on 60 Vbeta and 13 Jbeta primers. Assay: immunoSEQ multiplex PCR; the TCRdb copy retains only in-frame clones and omits some. Among 85,000 to 110,000 clones, roughly 80% were seen once, and the ten largest hold approximately 4.3%. Sequencing input: PBMCs. These receptors came from a man aged 45-60 years in good health and CMV-seropositive.

The V call is TRBV19, the J call TRBJ2-7, with TRBD2 as a possible D gene (5 bases). Germline-derived CDR1 and CDR2 are LNHDA and SQIVND (reference sequence). V was pared by 2 bases and J by 7 bases, with 12 bases between. The CDR3 spans 13 residues. CDR3 coding DNA: TGTGCCAGTAGTATATCCGCCCCGGGGGAGCAGTACTTC. It yields the protein CASSISAPGEQYF.

This chain uses TRBV4-1 with TRBJ2-5; D may be TRBD2 (6 bases). The CDR3 contains 15 residues. Trimming removed 0 bases at V and 1 base at J, with 9 bases between. Germline lookup yields CDR1 MGHRA and CDR2 YSYEKL. The CDR3 reads CASSQDPGSQETQYF. As DNA, the CDR3 is TGCGCCAGCAGCCAAGATCCCGGGAGCCAAGAGACCCAGTACTTC.

The chain uses TRBV7-6 and TRBJ2-1; D is perhaps TRBD1 (5 bases). Germline lookup yields CDR1 SGHVS and CDR2 FNYEAQ. V shed 6 bases and J shed 5 bases, with 11 bases lying between them. The CDR3 length is 13 residues. The CDR3: CASSPDRHNEQFF. The CDR3 DNA reads TGTGCCAGCAGTCCCGACAGACACAATGAGCAGTTCTTC.

This clone was recorded only once. The J gene is TRBJ1-5, the V gene TRBV6-6; TRBD1 aligns across 9 bases. CDR1 is MNHNY, CDR2 SVGAGI, per germline (reference sequence). This CDR3 spans 13 amino acids. The J segment lost 4 bases and the V segment lost 6 bases, leaving 1 base of the junction unmatched. The CDR3 DNA reads TGTGCCAGCAGGGACAGGGGAAATCAGCCCCAGCATTTT. Translating it yields CASRDRGNQPQHF.

The J gene is TRBJ2-6, the V gene TRBV30, with 7 bases fitting TRBD1. V lost 6 bases to trimming and J lost 0 bases; unmatched junction nucleotides: 8. The CDR3 extends over 16 amino acids. CDR1 and CDR2 (germline): GTSNPN, SVGIG (reference sequence). The CDR3 DNA sequence: TGTGCCTGTGCGAGGGGGCAGATCTCTGGGGCCAACGTCCTGACTTTC. Translated, it gives CACARGQISGANVLTF.

The V call is TRBV6-1, the J call TRBJ1-1; no clear D gene. Germline V CDR1 and CDR2: MNHNS, SASEGT. Trimming cost V 4 bases and J 1 base, with 7 bases left between them. The CDR3 is made up of 13 amino acids. DNA for the CDR3: TGTGCCAGCAGTGGGGGAGGGAACACTGAAGCTTTCTTT. This gives the protein CASSGGGNTEAFF.

Points on this clone: At one boundary the junction diverges from the germline segment, which might be a read error. This chain links TRBV7-9 with TRBJ2-7; TRBD2 matches 8 bases. The CDR3 loop spans 15 amino acids. CDR1 SEHNR and CDR2 FQNEAQ come from the germline V gene (reference sequence). The CDR3 DNA follows: TGTTCCAGCAGCACCGCCAGTAGCGGGACATACGAGCAGTACTTC. Translating gives CSSSTASSGTYEQYF.

V usage is TRBV7-9 and J usage is TRBJ2-3; D unresolved. Trimming took 3 bases from V and 3 from J, leaving 10 bases between them. CDR1 and CDR2 (germline): SEHNR, FQNEAQ (reference sequence). There are 14 residues in the CDR3. In DNA form, the CDR3 reads TGTGCCAGCAGCTTTGGGCAGTCAACAGATACGCAGTATTTT. It yields the protein CASSFGQSTDTQYF. The full variable domain, completed using reference TRBV7-9 and TRBJ2-3, is DTGVSQNPRHKITKRGQNVTFRCDPISEHNRLYWYRQTLGQGPEFLTYFQNEAQLEKSRLLSDRFSAERPKGSFSTLEIQRTEQGDSAMYLCASSFGQSTDTQYFGPGTRLTVL.

The V call is TRBV5-6, the J call TRBJ2-3; D is possibly TRBD2 (6 bases). The CDR3 extends over 14 amino acids. CDR1 SGHDT and CDR2 YYEEEE come from the germline V gene. Trimming pared 0 bases from V and 4 bases from J, leaving 9 bases between. Here the CDR3 reads CASSLGPGADTQYF. The DNA of the CDR3 is TGTGCCAGCAGCTTGGGACCGGGAGCAGATACGCAGTATTTT.

In its sample, this clone was seen once. V gene TRBV7-2 combines with J gene TRBJ1-1; TRBD1 matches 9 bases. The CDR3 consists of 14 residues. Germline CDR1 SGHTA, CDR2 FQGNSA. Trimming removed 5 bases from V and 1 base from J; junction bases left unmatched: 2. The CDR3 coding sequence is TGTGCCAGCAGCCCGGGACAGGGGAACACTGAAGCTTTCTTT. This codes for CASSPGQGNTEAFF. The variable domain in full, completed from reference TRBV7-2 and TRBJ1-1, reads GAGVSQSPSNKVTEKGKDVELRCDPISGHTALYWYRQSLGQGLEFLIYFQGNSAPDKSGLPSDRFSAERTGGSVSTLTIQRTQQEDSAVYLCASSPGQGNTEAFFGQGTRLTVV.

The V call is TRBV21-1, the J call TRBJ2-3; the D call in the table, TRBD2, was not verified against the DNA. TRBV21-1 is reported as a pseudogene. CDR3 length equals 23 residues. The chain's CDR3 is CASSNRVPERTSGRAQDTDTQYF. As DNA, the CDR3 is TGTGCCAGCAGCAATCGGGTCCCAGAGAGGACTAGCGGGAGGGCCCAGGACACAGATACGCAGTATTTT.

This sequence joins TRBV19 and TRBJ1-2; 8 bases align to TRBD1. The CDR3 is made up of 16 amino acids. V was pared by 3 bases and J by 6 bases, with 12 bases of the junction left unmatched. Germline lookup yields CDR1 LNHDA and CDR2 SQIVND (reference sequence). The CDR3 is CASSIRTGLAGDGYTF. The CDR3, as DNA: TGTGCCAGTAGTATCAGGACAGGGCTGGCAGGAGATGGCTACACCTTC.

This clone was seen just once. The chain carries TRBV10-3 and TRBJ1-3; D remains ambiguous. CDR1 ENHRY and CDR2 SYGVKD come from the germline V gene. V dropped 4 bases and J dropped 9 bases, with 16 bases sitting between them. The CDR3 has 14 amino acids. CDR3 sequence (DNA): TGTGCCATCAGTGGTACCGGGGAGAGAAGCACCATATATTTT. Its translation is CAISGTGERSTIYF.